The 19 T cell receptor beta chains in this list originate from one sample, sequenced in a study of blood T cells in healthy people across ages. A second PCR, run for roughly 7 to 12 cycles, used a sample-barcoded 5' primer plus a J-beta primer mix. From the 5' RACE reads, TCRdb called clonotypes with MiXCR, one entry per CDR3 protein. Of around 850,000 distinct CDR3 sequences in the sample, roughly 35% are singletons; the top ten hold 10% to 15%. Material: blood. The receptors here all came from a young man in good health.

This clonotype has just a few counts. CDR3 amino acids: CSAREYGGVVEETQYF. The CDR3 nucleotides are TGCAGTGCTAGAGAATATGGGGGGGTGGTCGAAGAGACCCAGTACTTC. The V call is TRBV20-1, the J call TRBJ2-5; 7 positions match TRBD2. Trimming removed 0 bases from V and 3 bases from J; junction bases left unmatched: 10. This CDR3 comprises 16 residues. In germline, CDR1 is DFQATT, CDR2 SNEGSKA (reference sequence).

This clonotype was counted ten times or more. The rearrangement links TRBV7-8 to TRBJ1-2; a possible D gene is TRBD1 (6 bases). The CDR3 is 16 amino acids. Germline CDR1 reads SGHVS; CDR2 reads FQNEAQ. V lost 2 bases and J 1 base, leaving 14 bases between the germline ends. CDR3 sequence reads: CASSLYRERDNYGYTF. The CDR3 DNA sequence: TGTGCCAGCAGCTTATACAGGGAGAGGGATAACTATGGCTACACCTTC. The complete variable domain, with remaining parts taken from reference TRBV7-8 and TRBJ1-2, reads GAGVSQSPRYKVAKRGQDVALRCDPISGHVSLFWYQQALGQGPEFLTYFQNEAQLDKSGLPSDRFFAERPEGSVSTLKIQRTQQEDSAVYLCASSLYRERDNYGYTFGSGTRLTVV.

CDR3 DNA sequence: TGCAGTGCTACGGCCGGGACAGGGAATGAAAAACTGTTTTTT. Amino acid sequence: CSATAGTGNEKLFF. This sequence joins TRBV20-1 and TRBJ1-4; 9 bases align to TRBD1. Per the germline V gene, CDR1 is DFQATT and CDR2 is SNEGSKA (reference sequence). The ends lost 4 bases at V and 5 bases at J; junction bases unmatched: 5. This CDR3 has 14 residues.

This rearrangement joins TRBV20-1 to TRBJ1-1; possibly TRBD1 for D (6 bases). The CDR3 is 13 residues long. V was pared by 5 bases and J by 3 bases, with 13 bases between. CDR1 is DFQATT and CDR2 is SNEGSKA in the germline V gene (reference sequence). The CDR3 DNA follows: TGCAGTGCTGGCCGGGGGGCGGACACTGAAGCTTTCTTT. Its protein is CSAGRGADTEAFF.

The table lists this clonotype with a few counts. The rearrangement uses TRBV4-3 and TRBJ1-2; perhaps TRBD1 as D (5 bases). The CDR3 length is 18 residues. Trimming stripped 0 bases from V and 4 bases from J, with 21 bases between. Per the germline V gene, CDR1 is LGHNA and CDR2 is YSLEER. In nucleotides, the CDR3 is TGCGCCAGCAGCCAAGATTACGCATGGGGCCTCTCTAGCTATGGCTACACCTTC. Encoded protein: CASSQDYAWGLSSYGYTF.

The chain has TRBV6-5 and TRBJ2-7, with TRBD2 matching over 7 bases. This CDR3 is built from 15 residues. CDR1 is MNHEY and CDR2 is SVGAGI in the germline V gene. Trimming cost V 0 bases and J 3 bases; bases outside gene matches: 5. CDR3 protein: CASSYSGSGNYEQYF. CDR3 DNA: TGTGCCAGCAGTTACTCGGGGAGCGGGAACTACGAGCAGTACTTC.

The chain carries TRBV20-1 and TRBJ2-1; unclear D gene. Matching the DNA end better, TRBJ2-7 makes the J call doubtful. CDR3 length: 14 residues. The germline V gene encodes CDR1 DFQATT and CDR2 SNEGSKA (reference sequence). The CDR3 protein is CSASKGNSYNEQYF. The CDR3 nucleotides are TGCAGTGCTAGTAAGGGTAACTCCTACAATGAGCAGTACTTC.

Turning to this clonotype: A much more abundant neighbour one base away suggests this may be a read error. This chain links TRBV20-1 with TRBJ2-3, with D possibly TRBD2 on 5 matching bases. V lost 6 bases to trimming and J lost 8 bases, with 15 bases between them. The germline V gene has CDR1 DFQATT and CDR2 SNEGSKA (reference sequence). This CDR3 contains 12 residues. CDR3 bases: TGCAGTGCCCACGGAACTAGTGCTACGCAGTATTTT. The encoded protein is CSAHGTSATQYF.

The chain employs TRBV7-3 and TRBJ2-1, with 8 bases that match TRBD2. J gave up 7 bases and V 5 bases, and 10 bases lay outside the gene matches. This CDR3 region has 15 residues. Germline CDR1 SGHTA, CDR2 FQGTGA. In DNA form, the CDR3 reads TGTGCCAGCAGCCTTTCGGCGGGGGGAATTAATGAGCAGTTCTTC. Residues: CASSLSAGGINEQFF.

This clonotype appeared many times. The chain recombines TRBV20-1 with TRBJ1-5; D not certain. The germline gives CDR1 DFQATT, CDR2 SNEGSKA (reference sequence). The CDR3 runs 12 residues. Trimming removed 0 bases at V and 5 bases at J, with 5 bases between. This chain's CDR3 is CSARDGDQPQHF. Here the CDR3 DNA reads TGCAGTGCTAGAGATGGGGATCAGCCCCAGCATTTT.

The V call is TRBV15, the J call TRBJ2-3, with D maybe TRBD1 (6 bases). The CDR3 length is 13 residues. Trimming shortened V by 5 bases and J by 4 bases, and 10 bases separated the two germline ends. Germline V gene sequence: CDR1 LNHNV, CDR2 YYDKDF (reference sequence). In DNA, the CDR3 is TGTGCCACCAGCGCCTACAGGGCAGATACGCAGTATTTT. This gives the protein CATSAYRADTQYF.

V usage is TRBV20-1 and J usage is TRBJ2-1, with TRBD1 matching 10 bases. The J segment lost 9 bases and the V segment lost 3 bases, leaving 11 bases of the junction unmatched. Germline lookup yields CDR1 DFQATT and CDR2 SNEGSKA (reference sequence). This CDR3 is 15 amino acids long. The CDR3 DNA sequence: TGCAGTGCTAGGACAGGGGGCGCGGGAGAAAGTGAGCAGTTCTTC. Protein: CSARTGGAGESEQFF.

The chain is built from TRBV10-3 and TRBJ1-1; tentatively, D is TRBD1 (6 bases). V lost 10 bases, J lost 2 bases, and 11 bases lay in between. The germline V gene encodes CDR1 ENHRY and CDR2 SYGVKD. The CDR3 length is 12 residues. Written as DNA, the CDR3 is TGTGCCACCTCGGGGGGCAACACTGAAGCTTTCTTT. As protein: CATSGGNTEAFF.

This clonotype was seen at least ten times. CDR3 region: CASSGTATNEKLFF. The CDR3 DNA sequence: TGTGCCAGCAGTGGGACAGCAACTAATGAAAAACTGTTTTTT. This sequence joins TRBV6-6 and TRBJ1-4; 7 positions match TRBD1. In germline, CDR1 is MNHNY, CDR2 SVGAGI (reference sequence). This CDR3 comprises 14 residues. V trimming: 5 bases; J trimming: 0 bases; junction bases outside the gene matches: 0.

A single count supports this clonotype. V usage is TRBV3-1 and J usage is TRBJ1-6; D is unresolved. CDR3 length: 13 residues. CDR1 LGHDT and CDR2 YNNKEL come from the germline V gene (reference sequence). V was pared by 8 bases and J by 9 bases, with 14 bases between. This chain's CDR3 is CASQDWEGSPLHF. CDR3 in DNA: TGTGCCAGCCAAGACTGGGAGGGTTCACCCCTCCACTTT.

This clonotype was seen repeatedly, ten times or more. This chain links TRBV21-1 with TRBJ2-4; the tabulated D call, TRBD1, remains unverified against the DNA. TRBV21-1 is noted as a pseudogene. CDR3 length: 16 amino acids. The DNA of the CDR3 is TGTGCCAGCAGCAATCTAAAGATACAGGGGGTGACAATTCAGTACTTC. It codes for CASSNLKIQGVTIQYF.

The CDR3 nucleotides read TGTGCCAGCAGCCCAGGAGTGGGTGGGAAACCTCTACCCTCCTACGAGCAGTACTTC. Encoded protein: CASSPGVGGKPLPSYEQYF. The chain uses TRBV3-1 and TRBJ2-5; no definite D call. The end of the DNA fits TRBJ2-7 better, so the J call may be wrong. The CDR3 runs 19 residues. The germline V gene has CDR1 LGHDT and CDR2 YNNKEL (reference sequence).

This chain uses TRBV3-1 with TRBJ2-2; 8 bases match TRBD2. Per germline, CDR1 LGHDT and CDR2 YNNKEL (reference sequence). The CDR3 is 15 amino acids. The J segment lost 4 bases and the V segment lost 6 bases, leaving 7 bases of the junction unmatched. The CDR3 spells CASRPRGGSTGELFF. In DNA, the CDR3 is TGTGCCAGCAGACCACGCGGGGGGAGCACCGGGGAGCTGTTTTTT.

This clonotype showed up many times. V usage is TRBV20-1 and J usage is TRBJ2-4, with TRBD2 as a possible D gene (7 bases). This CDR3 spans 15 amino acids. The V gene's germline CDR1 is DFQATT and CDR2 SNEGSKA (reference sequence). The V end was cut by 1 base, the J end by 10 bases, with 20 bases between. DNA of the CDR3: TGCAGTGCTAGAGTGGTGGGGGGGCCCCCTGGGATTCAGTACTTC. This codes for CSARVVGGPPGIQYF.